A selection of T cell receptor beta chains follows, all from one sample in a study of PD-1 blockade in classical Hodgkin lymphoma. Libraries were prepared by immunoSEQ multiplex PCR; TCRdb keeps only in-frame clonotypes and omits some of them. In the table there are roughly 70,000 clones, around 75% of which are singletons. The sequencing used peripheral blood mononuclear cells (PBMCs), collected before the second cycle of nivolumab. These receptors came from a human donor with classical Hodgkin lymphoma. Each CDR3 is given with its conserved first and last residue. D genes are given only for firm matches. A row's size may be missing; if present it is once, few, many or a size class.

>few|.|TRBV19|TRBJ1-4
TGTGCCAGTAGTTTCAACCGAGGGGAAAAACTGTTTTTT
CASSFNRGEKLFF
>.|.|TRBV7-2|TRBJ2-3
TGTGCCAGCAGCTTAGGGGTAGGACAGAACACAGATACGCAGTATTTT
CASSLGVGQNTDTQYF
>few|.|TRBV2|TRBJ2-1
TGTGCCAGCAGGGCCGGGACCACCTCCTACAATGAGCAGTTCTTC
CASRAGTTSYNEQFF
>.|TRBD1|TRBV5-5|TRBJ1-5
TGTGCCAGCAGCTTGGCCGGGACAGGGTTGCAGCCCCAGCATTTT
CASSLAGTGLQPQHF
>.|.|TRBV7-9|TRBJ1-1
TGTGCCAGCAGCTTATCGGGGAACACTGAAGCTTTCTTT
CASSLSGNTEAFF
>once|.|TRBV5-6|TRBJ1-1
TGTGCCAGCAGCTTGGACCCGTTTGGGGACACTGAAGCTTTCTTT
CASSLDPFGDTEAFF
>.|.|TRBV27|TRBJ1-2
TGTGCCAGCAGAAAACCGGGGACTAACTATGGCTACACCTTC
CASRKPGTNYGYTF
>.|TRBD2|TRBV5-4|TRBJ2-5
TGTGCCAGCAGCCCTAGCGGGAGGGGGCGAGAGACCCAGTACTTC
CASSPSGRGRETQYF
>.|.|TRBV5-3|TRBJ1-5
TGTGCCAGAAGCTTGGTCGGGAAGAAGCCCCAGCATTTT
CARSLVGKKPQHF
>.|TRBD1|TRBV19|TRBJ1-2
TGTGCCAGCCATACCTTGGGACAGGGTAAAGGCTACACCTTC
CASHTLGQGKGYTF
>.|TRBD1|TRBV4-1|TRBJ1-1
TGCGCCAGCAGACCCGGGACAGGGAGTGAAGCTTTCTTT
CASRPGTGSEAFF
>.|.|TRBV5-1|TRBJ2-7
TGCGCCAGCAGCGGGATGGACGGGGCTCGGTACGAGCAGTACTTC
CASSGMDGARYEQYF
>.|TRBD1|TRBV19|TRBJ1-5
TGTGCCAGTAGTATAGGAATAACCGGGACAGTTTATCAGCCCCAGCATTTT
CASSIGITGTVYQPQHF
>once|.|TRBV2|TRBJ2-7
TGTGCCAGCGAAGGGCAAACCTACGAGCAGTACTTC
CASEGQTYEQYF
>.|.|TRBV28|TRBJ1-1
TGTGCCAGCAGCTTGACGGTGAACACTGAAGCTTTCTTT
CASSLTVNTEAFF
>.|.|TRBV5-1|TRBJ1-2
TGCGCCAGCAGCTTGGATGGCAGGGGAACGGCTAACTATGGCTACACCTTC
CASSLDGRGTANYGYTF
>once|TRBD1|TRBV18|TRBJ2-5
TGTGCCAGCTCAACCGGGACAGGGGGTGCGGAGACCCAGTACTTC
CASSTGTGGAETQYF
>.|.|TRBV10-1|TRBJ1-2
TGCGCCAGCAGGGGGAAAGAACACGTAAACTATGGCTACACCTTC
CASRGKEHVNYGYTF
>.|.|TRBV5-1|TRBJ2-2
TGCGCCAGCAGCTTGTGGGGGAACGCCGGGGAGCTGTTTTTT
CASSLWGNAGELFF
>.|.|TRBV11-2|TRBJ2-7
TGTGCCAGCAGCTTCCCGAGAGGGGGGGGACAGGACCTCTACGAGCAGTACTTC
CASSFPRGGGQDLYEQYF
>.|.|TRBV9|TRBJ2-1
TGTGCCAGCAGCGTAGAAAGGAGAGGGCCGAGCTCCTACAATGAGCAGTTCTTC
CASSVERRGPSSYNEQFF
>few|.|TRBV15|TRBJ2-7
TGTGCCACCAGCAGAGAAAGCGGAGGGGGCTACGAGCAGTACTTC
CATSRESGGGYEQYF
>.|TRBD1|TRBV15|TRBJ2-7
TGTGCCACCAGCAGGCATATTGGGACAGGGGAAGACTACGAGCAGTACTTC
CATSRHIGTGEDYEQYF
>.|.|TRBV5-1|TRBJ1-1
TGCGCCAGCAGCTTGTACGGGGGGAACACTGAAGCTTTCTTT
CASSLYGGNTEAFF
>.|.|TRBV5-6|TRBJ2-4
TGTGCCAGCAGCTTGGCCTGGGACATTCAGTACTTC
CASSLAWDIQYF
>once|.|TRBV12-5|TRBJ1-1
TGTGCTAGTGGTTTTAGCGGCTGGAACACTGAAGCTTTCTTT
CASGFSGWNTEAFF
>few|.|TRBV27|TRBJ1-1
TGTGCCAGCAGTCTCAACACATACACTGAAGCTTTCTTT
CASSLNTYTEAFF
>.|.|TRBV21-1|TRBJ1-5
TGTGCCAGCAGCAAAGCTGGCAATCAGCCCCAGCATTTT
CASSKAGNQPQHF
>.|.|TRBV25-1|TRBJ1-4
TGTGCCAGCAGGTTAGATGAAAAACTGTTTTTT
CASRLDEKLFF
>.|TRBD1|TRBV30|TRBJ2-5
TGTGCCTGGAGGGGTCCCGGGACAGTTAATCAAGAGACCCAGTACTTC
CAWRGPGTVNQETQYF
>.|.|TRBV7-6|TRBJ1-5
TGTGCCAGCAGCGACGAGCGGGCCGCGGGTCAGCCCCAGCATTTT
CASSDERAAGQPQHF
>.|.|TRBV6-6|TRBJ2-7
TGTGCCAGCACTCGAGACCCAGCGACCTACGAGCAGTACTTC
CASTRDPATYEQYF
>.|.|TRBV4-1|TRBJ1-5
TGCGCCAGCAGCCAAGGATGGGGGAATCAGCCCCAGCATTTT
CASSQGWGNQPQHF
>.|TRBD2|TRBV10-2|TRBJ2-7
TGCGCCAGCAGGGGGGGACTAGCGCCCTACGAGCAGTACTTC
CASRGGLAPYEQYF
>.|.|TRBV27|TRBJ1-1
TGTGCCAGCAGTTTCCTCGGACAAGTGAACACTGAAGCTTTCTTT
CASSFLGQVNTEAFF
>.|TRBD2|TRBV2|TRBJ2-5
TGTGCCAGCAGTGCCAGCGGGGGGGCCGGAAAGACCCAGTACTTC
CASSASGGAGKTQYF
>.|TRBD1|TRBV9|TRBJ2-5
TGTGCCAGCAGCGTAGGGGGACAGGGTAGTTTGGGGACCCAGTACTTC
CASSVGGQGSLGTQYF
>.|.|TRBV4-1|TRBJ2-1
TGCGCCAGCAGACCCGACAGCAATGAGCAGTTCTTC
CASRPDSNEQFF
>once|.|TRBV9|TRBJ2-3
TGTGCCAGCAGCGTGTTAGGAGATACGCAGTATTTT
CASSVLGDTQYF
>few|.|TRBV5-4|TRBJ1-3
TGTGCCAGCAGCTGGCAATATCTTCATGGAAACACCATATATTTT
CASSWQYLHGNTIYF
>.|TRBD1|TRBV4-2|TRBJ1-2
TGTGCCAGCAGCCAACCCAACCCACCCCTCCTGAGACAGGGCGTCTACACCTTC
CASSQPNPPLLRQGVYTF
>.|.|TRBV12-5|TRBJ2-2
TGTGCTAGTTTCGAGGGGCACACCGGGGAGCTGTTTTTT
CASFEGHTGELFF
>few|TRBD2|TRBV30|TRBJ2-1
TGTGCCTGGAGTGTAGGGACTAGCCCCTTGGGCGAGCAGTTCTTC
CAWSVGTSPLGEQFF
>.|TRBD1|TRBV28|TRBJ1-4
TGTGCCGTGGGGAGGGGGCTGTCTAATGAAAAACTGTTTTTT
CAVGRGLSNEKLFF
>.|.|TRBV14|TRBJ2-5
TGTGCCAGCAGCCCCGCCCTTGGGAACCAAGAGACCCAGTACTTC
CASSPALGNQETQYF
>.|TRBD2|TRBV7-2|TRBJ2-7
TGTGCCAGCAGCCCGGGACTAGCGGGAGTGGAGCAGTACTTC
CASSPGLAGVEQYF
>.|.|TRBV7-9|TRBJ1-1
TGTGCCAGCAGACCCCCACAGGGAACGAACACTGAAGCTTTCTTT
CASRPPQGTNTEAFF
>.|.|TRBV12-5|TRBJ1-1
TGTGCTAGTGGTTTAGAAGGGTTTGGGGGGTTGGCTTTCTTT
CASGLEGFGGLAFF
>.|TRBD1|TRBV6-5|TRBJ2-7
TGTGCCAGCTCACCTCCCGGGACAGGGCTGCACGAGCAGTACTTC
CASSPPGTGLHEQYF
>.|TRBD1|TRBV27|TRBJ1-4
TGTGCCAGCAGTTTCTCTCCGACAGGGGCTAATGAAAAACTGTTTTTT
CASSFSPTGANEKLFF